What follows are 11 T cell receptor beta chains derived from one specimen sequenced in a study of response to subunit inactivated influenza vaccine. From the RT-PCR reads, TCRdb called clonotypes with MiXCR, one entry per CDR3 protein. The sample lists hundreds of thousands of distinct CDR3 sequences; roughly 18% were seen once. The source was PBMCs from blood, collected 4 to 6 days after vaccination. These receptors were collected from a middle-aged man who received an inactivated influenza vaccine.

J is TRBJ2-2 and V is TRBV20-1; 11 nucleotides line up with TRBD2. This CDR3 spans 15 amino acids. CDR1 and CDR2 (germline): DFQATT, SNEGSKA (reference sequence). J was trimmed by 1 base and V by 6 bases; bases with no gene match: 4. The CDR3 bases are TGCAGTGCCTCGGGACTAGCGGAGAACACCGGGGAGCTGTTTTTT. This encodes CSASGLAENTGELFF.

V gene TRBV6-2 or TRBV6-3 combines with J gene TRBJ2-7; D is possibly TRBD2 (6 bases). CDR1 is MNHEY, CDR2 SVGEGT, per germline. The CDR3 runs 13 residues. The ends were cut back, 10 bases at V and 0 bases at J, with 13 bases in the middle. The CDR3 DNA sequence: TGTGCCACCCTAGCGTCTAGCTCCTACGAGCAGTACTTC. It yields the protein CATLASSSYEQYF.

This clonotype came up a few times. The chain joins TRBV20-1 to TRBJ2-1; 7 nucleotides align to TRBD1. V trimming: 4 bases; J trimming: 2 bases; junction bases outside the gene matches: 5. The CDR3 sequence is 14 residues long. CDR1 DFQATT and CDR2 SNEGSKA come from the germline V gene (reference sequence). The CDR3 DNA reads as TGCAGTGCTAAGGGGGCTTTCGCCTACAATGAGCAGTTCTTC. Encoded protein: CSAKGAFAYNEQFF.

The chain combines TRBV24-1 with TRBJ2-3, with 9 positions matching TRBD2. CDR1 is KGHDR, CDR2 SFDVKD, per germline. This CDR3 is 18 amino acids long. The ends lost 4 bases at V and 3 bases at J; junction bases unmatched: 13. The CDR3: CATSDPAAGLAGTDTQYF. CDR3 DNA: TGTGCCACCAGTGACCCAGCGGCTGGGCTAGCGGGAACAGATACGCAGTATTTT.

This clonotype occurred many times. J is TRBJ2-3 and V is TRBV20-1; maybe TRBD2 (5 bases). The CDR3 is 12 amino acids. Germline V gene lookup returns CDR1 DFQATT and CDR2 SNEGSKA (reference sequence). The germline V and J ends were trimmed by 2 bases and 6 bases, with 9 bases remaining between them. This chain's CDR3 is CSARRGGDTQYF. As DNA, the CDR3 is TGCAGTGCTAGACGGGGTGGCGATACGCAGTATTTT.

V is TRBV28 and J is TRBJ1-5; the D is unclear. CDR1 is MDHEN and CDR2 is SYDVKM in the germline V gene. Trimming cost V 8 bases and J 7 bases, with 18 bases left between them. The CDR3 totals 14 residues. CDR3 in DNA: TGTGCCAGCCTGCAGTCGGGGAGTTGGCAGCCCCAGCATTTT. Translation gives CASLQSGSWQPQHF. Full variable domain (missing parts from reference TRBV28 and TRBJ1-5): DVKVTQSSRYLVKRTGEKVFLECVQDMDHENMFWYRQDPGLGLRLIYFSYDVKMKEKGDIPEGYSVSREKKERFSLILESASTNQTSMYLCASLQSGSWQPQHFGDGTRLSIL.

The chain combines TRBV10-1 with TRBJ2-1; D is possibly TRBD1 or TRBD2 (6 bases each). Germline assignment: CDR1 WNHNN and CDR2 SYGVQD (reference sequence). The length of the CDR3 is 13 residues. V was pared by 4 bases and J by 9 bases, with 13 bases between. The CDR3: CASSAHKGGEQFF. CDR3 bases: TGCGCCAGCAGTGCCCATAAGGGGGGTGAGCAGTTCTTC.

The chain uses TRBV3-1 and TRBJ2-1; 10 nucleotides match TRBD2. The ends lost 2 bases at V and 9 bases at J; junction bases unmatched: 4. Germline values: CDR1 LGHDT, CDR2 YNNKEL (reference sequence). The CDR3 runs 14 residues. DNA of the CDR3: TGTGCCAGCAGCCAACTAGCGGGAGATGGTGAGCAGTTCTTC. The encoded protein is CASSQLAGDGEQFF.

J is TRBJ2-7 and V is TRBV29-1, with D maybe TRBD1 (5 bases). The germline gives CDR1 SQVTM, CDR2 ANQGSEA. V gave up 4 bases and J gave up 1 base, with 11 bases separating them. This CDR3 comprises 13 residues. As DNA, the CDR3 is TGCAGCGTTGGTGGGGCAGGGTCCTACGAGCAGTACTTC. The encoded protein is CSVGGAGSYEQYF.

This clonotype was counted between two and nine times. CDR3 in amino acids: CASSPGIAGAREQYF. The CDR3 coding sequence is TGTGCCAGCAGTCCCGGGATAGCGGGAGCGAGGGAGCAGTACTTC. J is TRBJ2-7 and V is TRBV28, with 9 bases identical to TRBD2. The CDR3 length is 15 residues. The germline V gene encodes CDR1 MDHEN and CDR2 SYDVKM. Trimming took 5 bases from V and 7 from J; bases not matched to a gene: 12. The full variable domain, its missing parts supplied by reference TRBV28 and TRBJ2-7, is DVKVTQSSRYLVKRTGEKVFLECVQDMDHENMFWYRQDPGLGLRLIYFSYDVKMKEKGDIPEGYSVSREKKERFSLILESASTNQTSMYLCASSPGIAGAREQYFGPGTRLTVT.

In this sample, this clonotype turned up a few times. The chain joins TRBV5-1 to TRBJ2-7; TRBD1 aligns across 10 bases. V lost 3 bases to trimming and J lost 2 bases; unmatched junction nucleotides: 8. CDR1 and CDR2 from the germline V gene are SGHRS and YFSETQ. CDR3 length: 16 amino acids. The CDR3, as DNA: TGCGCCAGCAGCTCGGCAGGGACAGGGGCGACCTACGAGCAGTACTTC. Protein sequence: CASSSAGTGATYEQYF.